These 17 T cell receptor beta chains originate from one sample sequenced in a study of identical twins. TCRdb used MiXCR to reprocess the 5' RACE reads, holding one entry per CDR3 protein. This sample has around 650,000 distinct CDR3 sequences, with about 7.1% found just once. Separately, the same data were catalogued under a study of yellow fever vaccine responses in identical twins.

The sequencing sample was made of PBMCs. The receptors shown here come from a woman between 18 and 30 years old in good health.

The chain couples TRBV15 to TRBJ2-6, with TRBD1 matching 9 bases. CDR1 is LNHNV, CDR2 YYDKDF, per germline (reference sequence). Trimming took 0 bases from V and 2 from J; bases not matched to a gene: 5. This CDR3 is built from 18 residues. CDR3: CATSREGQGPPGANVLTF. The CDR3 bases are TGTGCCACCAGCAGAGAGGGACAGGGCCCCCCTGGGGCCAACGTCCTGACTTTC.

V and J are TRBV12-3 or TRBV12-4 and TRBJ2-7, with D tentatively TRBD2 (5 bases). Trimming removed 7 bases from V and 7 bases from J, with 14 bases in between. This CDR3 contains 12 residues. The chain's CDR3 is CASNPGTGEQYF. The CDR3 coding sequence is TGTGCCAGCAACCCGGGTACGGGGGAGCAGTACTTC.

This clonotype was picked up a small number of times. The chain recombines TRBV15 with TRBJ2-2, with D possibly being TRBD1 or TRBD2 (5 bases each). Trimming shortened V by 1 base and J by 0 bases, and 12 bases separated the two germline ends. Germline values: CDR1 LNHNV, CDR2 YYDKDF (reference sequence). CDR3 length: 17 amino acids. The CDR3 DNA sequence: TGTGCCACCAGCAGAGGGGGGAAACAGTCGAACACCGGGGAGCTGTTTTTT. It specifies CATSRGGKQSNTGELFF. Complete variable domain (other parts from reference TRBV15 and TRBJ2-2): DAMVIQNPRYQVTQFGKPVTLSCSQTLNHNVMYWYQQKSSQAPKLLFHYYDKDFNNEADTPDNFQSRRPNTSFCFLDIRSPGLGDTAMYLCATSRGGKQSNTGELFFGEGSRLTVL.

This clonotype showed up many times. The chain is built from TRBV5-1 and TRBJ2-1; 8 nucleotides align to TRBD1. The germline V gene has CDR1 SGHRS and CDR2 YFSETQ. The CDR3 contains 15 residues. V lost 1 base to trimming and J lost 2 bases; unmatched junction nucleotides: 2. The CDR3 bases are TGCGCCAGCAGCTTGAACAGGGGGACCTACAATGAGCAGTTCTTC. It is translated as CASSLNRGTYNEQFF.

This clonotype was counted many times. The genes are TRBV3-1 and TRBJ2-2; D possibly corresponds to TRBD1 (5 bases). CDR1 is LGHDT, CDR2 YNNKEL, per germline (reference sequence). Trimming left V 2 bases short and J 3 bases short, with 13 bases between. This CDR3 has 16 residues. The CDR3 loop reads CASSQLRVLDTGELFF. The CDR3 region has the DNA TGTGCCAGCAGCCAACTCAGGGTATTGGACACCGGGGAGCTGTTTTTT.

This clonotype was seen a handful of times. The chain has TRBV19 and TRBJ1-3; unclear D gene. Between the trimmed V and J ends, which lost 7 bases and 0 bases, there was a span of 13 bases. CDR1 is LNHDA and CDR2 is SQIVND in the germline V gene (reference sequence). This CDR3 spans 15 amino acids. CDR3 sequence reads: CASTKREDSGNTIYF. The CDR3 DNA follows: TGTGCCAGTACTAAAAGAGAGGACTCTGGAAACACCATATATTTT.

This clonotype was counted many times. V and J are TRBV29-1 and TRBJ1-1, with D tentatively TRBD1 (6 bases). Germline V lookup: CDR1 SQVTM, CDR2 ANQGSEA. The length of the CDR3 is 12 residues. V lost 6 bases and J lost 8, with 16 bases in between. The CDR3 DNA sequence: TGCAGCGTGGGGGCCTCGGGGAGCGAAGCTTTCTTT. It yields the protein CSVGASGSEAFF.

Only a few counts were recorded for this clonotype. The chain carries TRBV20-1 and TRBJ2-1, with 8 nucleotides matching TRBD2. CDR1 and CDR2 (germline): DFQATT, SNEGSKA (reference sequence). CDR3 length: 15 amino acids. V was clipped by 6 bases and J by 4 bases; unmatched bases: 11. CDR3 coding DNA: TGCAGTGCCCTCGGCTCCCTAGCGGGTTACAATGAGCAGTTCTTC. As protein: CSALGSLAGYNEQFF.

At least ten counts were recorded for this clonotype. V usage is TRBV24-1 and J usage is TRBJ2-1; 12 bases are a match to TRBD2. V dropped 4 bases and J dropped 2; count of bases not matched to a gene: 2. Per the germline V gene, CDR1 is KGHDR and CDR2 is SFDVKD. CDR3 length: 16 residues. The CDR3 loop is CATSDRTSGAYNEQFF. CDR3 nucleotide sequence: TGTGCCACCAGTGACCGGACTAGCGGGGCCTACAATGAGCAGTTCTTC.

This clonotype was recorded many times. The chain couples TRBV5-1 to TRBJ1-1; D is unclear. CDR1 and CDR2 (germline): SGHRS, YFSETQ. V was pared by 3 bases and J by 1 base, with 10 bases between. This CDR3 spans 14 amino acids. As DNA, the CDR3 is TGCGCCAGCAGCTATCAGGCAGGGAACACTGAAGCTTTCTTT. It specifies CASSYQAGNTEAFF.

This clonotype was counted at least ten times. The rearrangement joins TRBV10-3 to TRBJ2-1; either TRBD1 or TRBD2 may fit D (5 bases each). Germline V lookup: CDR1 ENHRY, CDR2 SYGVKD. The CDR3 runs 15 residues. V lost 0 bases and J lost 8, with 14 bases in between. CDR3 sequence reads: CAISESGVPGHEQFF. The CDR3, as DNA: TGTGCCATCAGTGAGTCGGGGGTCCCCGGGCATGAGCAGTTCTTC.

This clonotype was counted at least ten times. The chain couples TRBV20-1 to TRBJ2-7, with D perhaps TRBD2 (6 bases). This CDR3 comprises 11 residues. Germline CDR1 and CDR2: DFQATT and SNEGSKA (reference sequence). V dropped 7 bases and J dropped 3 bases, with 10 bases sitting between them. CDR3 amino acids: CSVGGDYEQYF. The CDR3 region has the DNA TGCAGTGTAGGAGGGGACTACGAGCAGTACTTC.

This clonotype was seen repeatedly, ten times or more. The rearrangement links TRBV7-2 to TRBJ2-2; D remains ambiguous. Germline V gene data show CDR1 as SGHTA and CDR2 as FQGNSA. There are 16 residues in the CDR3. V lost 2 bases, J lost 1 base, and 11 bases lay in between. The CDR3 bases are TGTGCCAGCAGCTTAAAGCCTCTTCAGAACACCGGGGAGCTGTTTTTT. The encoded protein is CASSLKPLQNTGELFF.

Many counts were recorded for this clonotype. This chain links TRBV5-1 with TRBJ1-1; D might be TRBD1 (5 bases). The CDR3 length is 15 residues. V lost 6 bases, J lost 0 bases, and 15 bases lay in between. Germline loops: CDR1 SGHRS, CDR2 YFSETQ. Here the CDR3 DNA reads TGCGCCAGCACAGGGTTCGGGGGTCTGAACACTGAAGCTTTCTTT. It encodes CASTGFGGLNTEAFF.

This clonotype has only a few counts. The chain is built from TRBV10-3 and TRBJ2-4, with D hard to call. V lost 2 bases to trimming and J lost 0 bases, with 8 bases between them. The CDR3 covers 15 residues. Per the germline V gene, CDR1 is ENHRY and CDR2 is SYGVKD. The CDR3 bases are TGTGCCATCAGTGAGGGTTTCGAAGCCAAAAACATTCAGTACTTC. It encodes CAISEGFEAKNIQYF.

The CDR3 region is CASSTPWGGIQETQYF. CDR3 coding DNA: TGTGCCAGCAGCACACCCTGGGGGGGGATCCAAGAGACCCAGTACTTC. The chain joins TRBV7-6 to TRBJ2-5, with 7 bases fitting TRBD2. With V trimmed by 5 bases and J by 1 base, 10 bases remained unmatched. Germline-derived CDR1 and CDR2 are SGHVS and FNYEAQ. The length of the CDR3 is 16 residues.

This clonotype showed up many times. The V call is TRBV2, the J call TRBJ2-1, with D maybe TRBD2 (5 bases). The CDR3 contains 14 residues. Germline assignment: CDR1 SNHLY and CDR2 FYNNEI. V was pared by 6 bases and J by 7 bases, with 16 bases between. The DNA of the CDR3 is TGTGCCAGCAGCCTTCCAGGAGGTTGGAATGAGCAGTTCTTC. It is translated as CASSLPGGWNEQFF.